This T cell receptor (beta chain) was obtained from a study of long-term antiretroviral therapy in people with HIV (dated by TCRdb to the early 2020s). A note on the overall study: The earliest samples were collected roughly a decade before the 2015 WHO recommendation for immediate ART, at a time when ART was usually postponed until CD4 counts fell. A retrospective serial study tested whether changes in peripheral blood TRB repertoire composition and diversity were associated with ART initiation and durable HIV suppression. A total of about 190 cryopreserved PBMC samples were contributed to the cohort by 30 adults with confirmed HIV infection, with samples collected serially over a mean of around 6 years (range 1-12). Of the roughly 32 participants with HIV, ten to eleven were female. No cross-contamination during QIAcube processing turned up in test extractions that ran a monoclonal T-cell line alongside 30 to 35 polyclonal samples. General conclusions and limits of the study: Limited PBMC availability meant only the TCR beta chain was sequenced, without alpha chain pairing. The samples span the years 2004 to 2017, and the ART regimens used at that time may not be as effective as current regimens. Compared with controls, HIV repertoires had narrower CDR3 length ranges, and the network structure pointed to an antigen-experienced repertoire that shifted only slightly toward naive after ART. ART initiation was associated with a significant increase in TRB diversity, but diversity stayed significantly below transplant donor controls even after long-term ART. Inferences about post-ART repertoire changes were limited because no data were available on ART adherence, viral resistance or therapy changes. The repertoire was dominated across all time points by expanded TRB clones identified before ART initiation, although this dominance was seen to fluctuate and to decrease in many PLHIV after ART. Because cell numbers in pre-ART samples were limited, unsorted PBMC were profiled instead of sorted CD4+ and CD8+ T cells.

Including cysteine and phenylalanine, the CDR3 has 16 amino acids. Left in the record is the CDR3 DNA by itself, 48 bases read in frame from the first base. CDR1 and CDR2, per the germline V gene, are SGHDN and FVKESK. For this chain, trimming is 4 bases at the V end and 5 bases at the J end, and the number of junction bases without a gene match is 8. The immunoSEQ hsTCRB v3.0 assay was used at survey level resolution to sequence the TRB variable region. The target sequencing depth for TRB was roughly 40,000-50,000 T-cell genomes per sample. TRB libraries were pooled and sequenced on an Illumina MiSeq using a v3 150-cycle kit. Concerning the study's data processing: Repertoire analysis was performed in R inside a reproducible Nextflow workflow that covered QC, data transformation and analysis. Custom analyses were implemented in LymphoSeq2, an R package for AIRR-Seq data exploration. A few samples that yielded fewer than 5000 total TRB sequences were excluded, so that 188 HIV repertoires were analyzed. Among the 180 to 200 retained HIV repertoires, fewer than 65 were collected before ART initiation and 129 after ART initiation. Each repertoire was downsampled to 5000 TRB nucleotide sequences, and summary statistics were averaged across 100 downsampling iterations. The analysis kept only TRB sequences whose CDR3 regions were at least seven amino acids long. Diversity was measured with a Shannon entropy-derived clonality score and the Gini coefficient. In repertoire networks, the top 5000 CDR3 amino acid sequences were linked whenever an edit distance of one separated two sequences. For TRB CDR3 amino acid sequences, antigen specificity groups and MHC restriction were predicted with GLIPH2. To flag known CMV, EBV, HIV or tissue antigen associations, CDR3 amino acid sequences were matched against VDJdb and McPAS-TCR. Pre-ART, post-ART and control groups were compared with Wilcoxon signed-rank tests and Holm-Bonferroni correction. Entries here come from immuneACCESS through TCRdb and include only in-frame sequences with V and J called. Some clones fail to appear in such tables; in the studies checked, an unresolved V gene covers under half of the shortfall, and the cause of the remainder is unknown. The V and J calls and clone size were taken over from that table, and D and trimming were inferred from the DNA. Within this sample are about 36,000 clones, with 80% of them counted one time only. Roughly 5.8% of the sample is in the top ten clones.

For this clone: Its antigen remains undetermined. No base quality information exists; no much larger clone differs at one position.

Inclusion was restricted to participants for whom at least one PBMC sample before ART initiation and at least two post-ART samples were available. Every participant with HIV received treatment in the United States of America. Cryopreserved samples of about 0.95-10 million PBMC were thawed and washed before DNA extraction. At the time of the earliest PBMC sample, participants with HIV were aged between roughly 20 and 55 years. PBMC samples from each participant spanned 1-4 timepoints before ART initiation and 2-8 timepoints after ART initiation, with a median of 7 samples. For every participant, serial HIV viral load, CD4+ T-cell count, ART history and demographic data were obtained. Using a Qiagen kit on a QIAcube, genomic DNA was extracted from unsorted PBMC, with samples processed in batches of 12.

This receptor was obtained from a young man with HIV. The sample here was unsorted PBMCs, taken 3.4 years after starting antiretroviral therapy. The V gene is TRBV14 and the J gene is TRBJ2-2; the central 9 bases match TRBD1. The DNA sequence follows: TGTGCCAGCAGCCCGGGGGACAGGGTAAAAACCGGGGAGCTGTTTTTT. This codes for CASSPGDRVKTGELFF.